In its sample, the clone carrying this TCR beta chain was seen once. Here immunoSEQ multiplex PCR was the method, and the copy in TCRdb shows in-frame clones only, minus some. The sample has 150,000 to 200,000 clones; over 80% are singletons. These data originate in a study of blood T cell repertoires in COVID-19. This CDR3 comprises 15 residues. With 0 bases clipped from V and 2 bases from J, the junction kept 4 bases outside the gene matches. CDR1 LNHNV and CDR2 YYDKDF come from the germline V gene (reference sequence). The specimen sequenced was peripheral blood. The sequence was obtained from an elderly woman with active or convalescent COVID-19. The chain couples TRBV15 to TRBJ2-7; 7 nucleotides line up with TRBD1. The CDR3 reads CATSRDTQGAYEQYF. The CDR3 bases are TGTGCCACCAGCAGAGATACGCAGGGGGCCTACGAGCAGTACTTC.